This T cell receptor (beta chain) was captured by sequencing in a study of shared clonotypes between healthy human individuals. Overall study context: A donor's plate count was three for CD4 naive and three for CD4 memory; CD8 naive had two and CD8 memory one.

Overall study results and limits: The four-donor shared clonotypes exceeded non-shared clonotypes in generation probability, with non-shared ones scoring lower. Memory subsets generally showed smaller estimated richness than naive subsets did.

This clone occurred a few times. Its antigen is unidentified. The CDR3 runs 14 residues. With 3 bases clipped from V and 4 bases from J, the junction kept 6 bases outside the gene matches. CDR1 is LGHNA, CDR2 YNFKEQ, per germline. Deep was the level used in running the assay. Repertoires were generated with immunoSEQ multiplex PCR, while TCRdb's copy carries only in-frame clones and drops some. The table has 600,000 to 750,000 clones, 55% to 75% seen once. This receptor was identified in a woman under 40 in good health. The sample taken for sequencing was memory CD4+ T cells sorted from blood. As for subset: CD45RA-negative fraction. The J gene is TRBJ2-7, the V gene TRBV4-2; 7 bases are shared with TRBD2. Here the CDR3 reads CASSQTTSLYEQYF. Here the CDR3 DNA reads TGTGCCAGCAGCCAGACGACTAGCCTGTACGAGCAGTACTTC.